These T cell receptor beta chains were read from a single sample in a study of T-cell memory formation after mild COVID-19. In TCRdb, the 5' RACE reads were re-called with MiXCR into one record per CDR3 protein. The sample carries roughly 510,000 distinct CDR3 sequences, roughly 17% recorded once. Input material: PBMCs or a T cell subset sorted from them (not recorded which). These receptors all stem from an adult woman who had mild COVID-19 (a few samples of this study predate the infection). Cell type and time point are not known. Both conserved end residues are part of each CDR3. D genes are given only for firm matches. Size values are once, few and many counts, or a class for expanded clones, and some rows have none.

NA	TRBV5-4	TRBJ1-2	few	CASSWPGENYGYTF	TGTGCCAGCAGCTGGCCAGGAGAAAACTATGGCTACACCTTC
TRBD1	TRBV7-2	TRBJ2-7	many	CASSRDRASYEQYF	TGTGCCAGCAGTAGGGACAGAGCCTCCTACGAGCAGTACTTC
NA	TRBV12-3/TRBV12-4	TRBJ2-5	few	CASSLGARKETQYF	TGTGCCAGCAGTTTAGGTGCCCGGAAAGAGACCCAGTACTTC
NA	TRBV7-3	TRBJ2-6	many	CASSLNGLGAGFGSGANVLTF	TGTGCCAGCAGCTTAAACGGGCTAGGGGCAGGGTTTGGCTCTGGGGCCAACGTCCTGACTTTC
NA	TRBV19	TRBJ2-1	NA	CASSPPGQGPNEQFF	TGTGCCAGTAGTCCCCCAGGGCAGGGCCCAAATGAGCAGTTCTTC
TRBD2	TRBV20-1	TRBJ2-7	NA	CSARGTSGSYEQHF	TGCAGTGCTAGGGGGACTAGCGGGTCCTACGAGCAGCACTTC
NA	TRBV10-3	TRBJ1-5	many	CAISESIRGNQPQHF	TGTGCCATCAGTGAGTCGATTAGGGGCAATCAGCCCCAGCATTTT
TRBD1	TRBV4-3	TRBJ2-5	NA	CASSQGVPGQGLQETQYF	TGCGCCAGCAGCCAAGGGGTACCGGGACAGGGGCTACAAGAGACCCAGTACTTC
NA	TRBV4-2	TRBJ2-4	once	CASSPIQTSGADIQYF	TGTGCCAGCAGCCCCATCCAAACCTCTGGGGCGGACATTCAGTACTTC
NA	TRBV24-1	TRBJ1-1	NA	CATSDPNPGAEAFF	TGTGCCACCAGTGATCCTAACCCCGGGGCTGAAGCTTTCTTT
TRBD1	TRBV7-2	TRBJ1-5	few	CASSSDRGIGQPQHF	TGTGCCAGCAGCTCGGACAGGGGGATCGGGCAGCCCCAGCATTTT
NA	TRBV5-5	TRBJ1-2	NA	CASSLEVLPYGYTF	TGTGCCAGCAGCTTGGAAGTCCTACCCTATGGCTACACCTTC
TRBD1	TRBV10-3	TRBJ1-4	NA	CAISRDRAVDEKLFF	TGTGCCATCAGCCGTGACAGGGCGGTTGATGAAAAACTGTTTTTT
NA	TRBV2	TRBJ2-3	NA	CASSAGQSSTDTQYF	TGTGCCAGCAGCGCGGGACAGTCTAGCACAGATACGCAGTATTTT
NA	TRBV14	TRBJ1-2	few	CASSQRAGPDTF	TGTGCCAGCAGCCAAAGGGCTGGGCCCGACACCTTC
NA	TRBV9	TRBJ2-5	NA	CASSVDPGLETQYF	TGTGCCAGCAGCGTAGATCCGGGTTTGGAGACCCAGTACTTC
TRBD1	TRBV6-5	TRBJ1-2	few	CASSGDSRRHNYGYTF	TGTGCCAGCAGTGGGGACAGCAGGCGGCATAACTATGGCTACACCTTC
NA	TRBV13	TRBJ2-1	once	CASSSLGIDNEQFF	TGTGCCAGCAGCTCGTTGGGGATAGACAATGAGCAGTTCTTC
NA	TRBV7-9	TRBJ2-7	few	CASSLEGGRGAEQYF	TGTGCCAGCAGCCTCGAGGGGGGGCGAGGTGCCGAGCAGTACTTC
TRBD1	TRBV5-6	TRBJ1-1	few	CASSATGFTEAFF	TGTGCCAGCAGCGCGACAGGGTTCACTGAAGCTTTCTTT
NA	TRBV19	TRBJ2-1	NA	CASRGTGVSYNEQFF	TGTGCCAGTAGAGGGACTGGGGTCTCCTACAATGAGCAGTTCTTC
TRBD2	TRBV3-1	TRBJ2-7	NA	CASSQGGGPRYEQYF	TGTGCCAGCAGCCAAGGGGGGGGACCGCGATACGAGCAGTACTTC
NA	TRBV20-1	TRBJ1-6	few	CSARDTRLTNSPLHF	TGCAGTGCTAGAGATACAAGGCTAACTAATTCACCCCTCCACTTT
NA	TRBV7-2	TRBJ2-1	few	CASSRSGTAYNEQFF	TGTGCCAGCAGCAGGTCCGGTACGGCCTACAATGAGCAGTTCTTC
TRBD1	TRBV7-9	TRBJ2-1	few	CASSFTGTGLYNEQFF	TGTGCCAGCAGCTTTACCGGGACAGGGCTCTACAATGAGCAGTTCTTC
NA	TRBV4-1	TRBJ1-1	NA	CASSQTREFFLAFF	TGCGCCAGCAGCCAAACAAGAGAGTTTTTTTTGGCTTTCTTT
TRBD2	TRBV3-1	TRBJ2-1	many	CASSQVGLAGGKYNEQFF	TGTGCCAGCAGCCAAGTGGGACTAGCGGGAGGGAAATACAATGAGCAGTTCTTC
TRBD1	TRBV7-9	TRBJ2-7	NA	CASSAGQGAGYEQYF	TGTGCCAGCAGCGCCGGACAGGGGGCAGGATACGAGCAGTACTTC
NA	TRBV19	TRBJ1-1	NA	CASSFRDPAGEAFF	TGTGCCAGTAGTTTCCGGGACCCCGCGGGTGAAGCTTTCTTT
NA	TRBV12-3/TRBV12-4	TRBJ1-1	few	CASSLYDRPNTEAFF	TGTGCCAGCAGTTTATACGATAGACCGAACACTGAAGCTTTCTTT
NA	TRBV15	TRBJ2-7	few	CATSRDPGGGYEQYF	TGTGCCACCAGCAGAGACCCAGGTGGCGGCTACGAGCAGTACTTC
NA	TRBV4-1	TRBJ1-1	NA	CASSQDPGGGWNTEAFF	TGCGCCAGCAGCCAAGACCCAGGAGGAGGATGGAACACTGAAGCTTTCTTT
TRBD2	TRBV16	TRBJ2-3	NA	CASSPRGVNTDTQYF	TGTGCCAGCAGCCCCCGGGGGGTTAACACAGATACGCAGTATTTT
NA	TRBV7-9	TRBJ1-1	NA	CASSLEMWDTEAFF	TGTGCCAGCAGCTTAGAAATGTGGGACACTGAAGCTTTCTTT
TRBD2	TRBV5-1	TRBJ2-5	few	CASSLPGLADQETQYF	TGCGCCAGCAGCTTACCGGGACTAGCGGACCAAGAGACCCAGTACTTC
NA	TRBV29-1	TRBJ2-3	NA	CSVHSRTYTDTQYF	TGCAGCGTCCACTCCAGGACGTACACAGATACGCAGTATTTT